One sample yielded the 27 T cell receptor beta chains listed below, sequenced in a study of blood T cells in healthy people across ages. A second PCR of 7 to 11 cycles used a sample-barcoded 5' primer and a J-beta primer mix. From the 5' RACE reads, TCRdb called clonotypes with MiXCR, one entry per CDR3 protein. Of roughly 1.9 million distinct CDR3 sequences in the sample, roughly 43% were seen once. Sequenced sample: blood. Every receptor here comes from a human donor in good health.

The CDR3 region has the DNA TGTGCCAGCAGCAAAACTCGGGTTGGTGGCTACACCTTC. As protein: CASSKTRVGGYTF. The genes are TRBV3-1 and TRBJ1-2; D is unclear. Germline V gene data show CDR1 as LGHDT and CDR2 as YNNKEL (reference sequence). CDR3 length: 13 residues. V was pared by 5 bases and J by 7 bases, with 14 bases between.

The table lists this clonotype with a few counts. This chain links TRBV6-6 with TRBJ2-3; TRBD2 might be the D (6 bases). Germline V gene sequence: CDR1 MNHNY, CDR2 SVGAGI (reference sequence). The CDR3 length is 16 residues. The germline V and J ends were trimmed by 6 bases and 1 base, with 17 bases remaining between them. The CDR3 region has the DNA TGTGCCAGCAGCCACGACGGGGGAGTGGGCACAGATACGCAGTATTTT. Its protein is CASSHDGGVGTDTQYF.

V and J are TRBV5-1 and TRBJ2-1; D remains ambiguous. Germline CDR1 SGHRS, CDR2 YFSETQ. There are 13 residues in the CDR3. Deletions cut 4 bases from V and 8 bases from J, with 13 bases between. CDR3 DNA: TGCGCCAGCAGCCCTCAAGGGCACGATGAGCAGTTCTTC. This gives the protein CASSPQGHDEQFF.

The genes are TRBV18 and TRBJ2-3; D is undetermined. Germline CDR1 KGHSH, CDR2 LQKENI. The ends were cut back, 3 bases at V and 6 bases at J, with 16 bases in the middle. The CDR3 is made up of 15 amino acids. The CDR3 spells CASSPVRTDPDTQYF. CDR3 sequence (DNA): TGTGCCAGCTCACCGGTGCGTACAGACCCCGATACGCAGTATTTT.

The chain recombines TRBV15 with TRBJ2-5; D unresolved. Looked up from germline, CDR1 is LNHNV and CDR2 is YYDKDF (reference sequence). V gave up 4 bases and J gave up 5 bases, with 17 bases separating them. The CDR3 spans 15 residues. The CDR3 loop is CATSTNAPMRETQYF. In DNA, the CDR3 is TGTGCCACCAGCACTAATGCGCCCATGAGGGAGACCCAGTACTTC. Full variable domain (rest looked up from reference TRBV15 and TRBJ2-5): DAMVIQNPRYQVTQFGKPVTLSCSQTLNHNVMYWYQQKSSQAPKLLFHYYDKDFNNEADTPDNFQSRRPNTSFCFLDIRSPGLGDTAMYLCATSTNAPMRETQYFGPGTRLLVL.

This clonotype was detected only a few times. The V gene is TRBV5-1, the J gene TRBJ2-7; either TRBD1 or TRBD2 may fit D (5 bases each). The CDR3 extends over 12 amino acids. Trimming took off 8 bases at V and 6 bases at J, with 15 bases between the two ends. From germline, CDR1 is SGHRS and CDR2 YFSETQ. CDR3 coding DNA: TGCGCCAGTACATGGGGGTCGGGCGAGCAGTACTTC. As protein: CASTWGSGEQYF.

The rearrangement joins TRBV20-1 to TRBJ2-1; D could derive from TRBD1 or TRBD2 (6 bases each). V was shortened by 4 bases and J by 5 bases, with 15 bases between the two germline ends. Germline CDR1 reads DFQATT; CDR2 reads SNEGSKA (reference sequence). The CDR3 totals 14 residues. Written as DNA, the CDR3 is TGCAGTGCTACGAGAGGGGGGAACGACAATGAGCAGTTCTTC. It specifies CSATRGGNDNEQFF.

V usage is TRBV9 and J usage is TRBJ1-1; D gene uncertain. Per the germline V gene, CDR1 is SGDLS and CDR2 is YYNGEE. This CDR3 has 16 amino acids. Trimming took off 3 bases at V and 0 bases at J, with 15 bases between the two ends. The CDR3 is CASSASEGRLNTEAFF. Here the CDR3 DNA reads TGTGCCAGCAGCGCCAGCGAAGGGAGACTGAACACTGAAGCTTTCTTT. Combining the CDR3 with reference TRBV9 and TRBJ1-1 gives the whole variable domain DSGVTQTPKHLITATGQRVTLRCSPRSGDLSVYWYQQSLDQGLQFLIQYYNGEERAKGNILERFSAQQFPDLHSELNLSSLELGDSALYFCASSASEGRLNTEAFFGQGTRLTVV.

This clonotype was found a few times. The chain recombines TRBV10-3 with TRBJ2-4; D may be TRBD2 (6 bases). With the DNA end fitting TRBJ2-5 better, the J assignment may be wrong. Germline V gene data show CDR1 as ENHRY and CDR2 as SYGVKD. CDR3 length: 16 amino acids. CDR3 DNA: TGTGCCATCAGTGAGTCGGGGTTGGGACTCCCAGAGACCCAGTACTTC. Protein product: CAISESGLGLPETQYF.

This clonotype was recorded at least ten times. The chain couples TRBV25-1 to TRBJ2-5; D may match TRBD1 or TRBD2 (5 bases each). CDR1 and CDR2 from the germline V gene are MGHDK and SYGVNS. Trimming left V 1 base short and J 5 bases short, with 5 bases between. There are 12 residues in the CDR3. DNA for the CDR3: TGTGCCAGCAGTGAATGGGGGGAGACCCAGTACTTC. This sequence encodes CASSEWGETQYF.

This chain links TRBV9 with TRBJ1-2; 7 bases align to TRBD1. CDR1 and CDR2 (germline): SGDLS, YYNGEE. CDR3 length equals 14 residues. With 4 bases clipped from V and 4 bases from J, the junction kept 7 bases outside the gene matches. CDR3: CASSITGALYGYTF. The CDR3 nucleotides are TGTGCCAGCAGCATAACAGGGGCCCTCTATGGCTACACCTTC.

The V and J genes are TRBV9 and TRBJ1-1, with TRBD1 matching 7 bases. There are 14 residues in the CDR3. Germline CDR1 is SGDLS and CDR2 is YYNGEE. The junction had 6 bases not matched to a gene; V was cut back by 4 bases and J by 3 bases. As DNA, the CDR3 is TGTGCCAGCAGCATGGATCAGGGGGACACTGAAGCTTTCTTT. It translates to CASSMDQGDTEAFF.

The rearrangement joins TRBV24-1 to TRBJ2-3, with 10 bases fitting TRBD1. The CDR3 has 21 residues. The V gene end was trimmed by 7 bases and the J gene end by 4 bases; junction bases not matched to a gene: 25. The germline V gene has CDR1 KGHDR and CDR2 SFDVKD. The CDR3 is CATSTPAGTGDPRSNPDTQYF. CDR3 DNA sequence: TGTGCCACCAGCACGCCAGCCGGGACAGGGGACCCGCGTAGCAACCCAGATACGCAGTATTTT.

The chain joins TRBV6-2 or TRBV6-3 to TRBJ2-1; D is ambiguous. There are 13 residues in the CDR3. Trimming cost V 6 bases and J 4 bases, with 10 bases left between them. Germline assignment: CDR1 MNHEY and CDR2 SVGEGT. CDR3 region: CASRGPAYNEQFF. DNA for the CDR3: TGTGCCAGCAGAGGGCCCGCATACAATGAGCAGTTCTTC.

This clonotype was seen a few times. The chain joins TRBV20-1 to TRBJ1-2, with a tentative D call TRBD1 (5 bases). The CDR3 extends over 14 amino acids. Germline values: CDR1 DFQATT, CDR2 SNEGSKA (reference sequence). Trimming pared 3 bases from V and 7 bases from J, leaving 18 bases between. The CDR3, as DNA: TGCAGTGCTAGGGTCAGGACGAGGGGTATTGGCTACACCTTC. It yields the protein CSARVRTRGIGYTF.

Turning to this clonotype: One junction end does not reproduce the germline sequence, and a read error may be involved. The chain carries TRBV5-1 and TRBJ2-5; 10 bases are a match to TRBD2. Germline V CDR1 and CDR2: SGHRS, YFSETQ. This CDR3 is 16 amino acids long. The DNA for the CDR3 is TGCGTCAGCAGCTTGTCGGTAGCGGGGGGACAAGAGACCCAGTACTTC. It codes for CVSSLSVAGGQETQYF.

This clonotype was counted between two and nine times. The chain links TRBV5-5 to TRBJ2-5; the D gene is possibly TRBD2 (6 bases). The CDR3 is 17 residues long. Germline values: CDR1 SGHKS, CDR2 YYEKEE (reference sequence). Trimming pared 0 bases from V and 1 base from J, leaving 16 bases between. The CDR3 DNA follows: TGTGCCAGCAGCTTGGGTTCGCGGGGATACGTCCAAGAGACCCAGTACTTC. Its protein product is CASSLGSRGYVQETQYF.

This clonotype appeared a few times. The CDR3 protein is CASSQVSGGDDEQFF. The CDR3 DNA reads as TGCGCCAGCAGCCAAGTTAGCGGGGGGGACGATGAGCAGTTCTTC. The chain couples TRBV4-1 to TRBJ2-1; 11 positions agree with TRBD2. Germline V gene data show CDR1 as MGHRA and CDR2 as YSYEKL. The CDR3 length is 15 residues. The V and J ends lost 1 base and 8 bases, in that order; junction bases with no gene match: 4.

This clonotype was found a few times. The CDR3 here is CSARDREEVDSPLHF. The CDR3 nucleotides read TGCAGTGCTAGAGATCGTGAGGAGGTTGATTCACCCCTCCACTTT. The chain combines TRBV20-1 with TRBJ1-6; D gene ambiguous. The CDR3 is 15 amino acids. V gave up 0 bases and J gave up 8 bases, with 14 bases separating them. Germline CDR1 DFQATT, CDR2 SNEGSKA (reference sequence).

This clonotype was detected only a few times. Sequence at one end of the junction differs from germline and may be a read error. V usage is TRBV28 and J usage is TRBJ1-5; no definite D call. The CDR3 runs 12 residues. Per the germline V gene, CDR1 is MDHEN and CDR2 is SYDVKM. This CDR3 is CANSLRDQPQHF. CDR3 in DNA: TGTGCCAACAGTTTACGGGATCAGCCCCAGCATTTT.

This clonotype was recorded a few times. The V gene is TRBV15, the J gene TRBJ2-3; 7 bases are a match to TRBD2. Germline CDR1 is LNHNV and CDR2 is YYDKDF (reference sequence). The CDR3 length is 16 residues. The V segment lost 1 base and the J segment 6 bases; nucleotides outside the gene matches: 10. CDR3 sequence (DNA): TGTGCCACCAGCAGAGTTGGGAGCGGGGAGGGGGATACGCAGTATTTT. Translated, it gives CATSRVGSGEGDTQYF.

This clonotype was counted between two and nine times. The V and J genes are TRBV4-3 and TRBJ2-5, with TRBD1 matching over 9 bases. The CDR3 runs 17 residues. J lost 5 bases, V lost 0 bases, and 10 bases had no gene match. Germline values: CDR1 LGHNA, CDR2 YSLEER. The CDR3 is CASSQDATGGVGETQYF. For the CDR3, the DNA is TGCGCCAGCAGCCAAGATGCCACAGGGGGCGTCGGGGAGACCCAGTACTTC.

CDR3 residues: CASSQGDLNNEQFF. DNA for the CDR3: TGTGCCAGCAGCCAAGGAGACTTAAACAATGAGCAGTTCTTC. This chain links TRBV3-1 with TRBJ2-1; D call uncertain. Germline assignment: CDR1 LGHDT and CDR2 YNNKEL (reference sequence). Trimming took 1 base from V and 5 from J, leaving 9 bases between them. CDR3 length equals 14 residues.

This chain joins TRBV7-2 and TRBJ2-5; 7 bases map to TRBD2. The V segment lost 2 bases and the J segment 4 bases; nucleotides outside the gene matches: 1. The V gene's germline CDR1 is SGHTA and CDR2 FQGNSA. CDR3 size: 13 residues. CDR3 nucleotides: TGTGCCAGCAGCTTATGGGAGGGAGAGACCCAGTACTTC. It encodes CASSLWEGETQYF.

This clonotype was seen a handful of times. An end of the junction differs from the germline gene, which may be a read error. The chain joins TRBV7-2 to TRBJ2-1, with D possibly TRBD2 on 9 matching bases. This CDR3 region has 15 residues. Germline V CDR1 and CDR2: SGHTA, FQGNSA. CDR3 DNA sequence: TGTGCCAGCAGCCTAGCGGGACAGGTTAACAATGAGCAGTTCTTC. It encodes CASSLAGQVNNEQFF.

This rearrangement joins TRBV11-3 to TRBJ2-5; a weak D match, TRBD2 (6 bases). Between the trimmed V and J ends, which lost 0 bases and 5 bases, there was a span of 16 bases. The CDR3 has 16 amino acids. CDR1 and CDR2 from the germline V gene are SGHNT and YENEEA. The CDR3 sequence: CASSLDLTRGSETQYF. The DNA of the CDR3 is TGTGCCAGCAGCTTAGATCTGACTAGAGGGAGTGAGACCCAGTACTTC.

The sample holds a few counts of this clonotype. The rearrangement uses TRBV29-1 and TRBJ1-6, with TRBD1 matching 8 bases. The junction had 3 bases not matched to a gene; V was cut back by 5 bases and J by 3 bases. CDR3 length: 14 amino acids. Germline loops: CDR1 SQVTM, CDR2 ANQGSEA. The chain's CDR3 is CSVRTGGYNSPLHF. CDR3 in DNA: TGCAGCGTTCGCACAGGGGGCTATAATTCACCCCTCCACTTT.